This T cell receptor (beta chain) derives from a study of T cell responses to AZD1222 COVID-19 vaccine. The wider study: Whether given at about 4 or about 12 weeks, second doses were pooled. Study-level findings and limits: Donors were mostly white British, more females; clonal diversity possibly underestimated.

The method was immunoSEQ multiplex PCR; TCRdb's version includes in-frame clones alone and lacks a portion of them. The table has 100,000 to 150,000 clones, approximately 88% seen once. V gave up 5 bases and J gave up 2 bases, with 21 bases separating them. The CDR3 is 17 residues long. Germline CDR1 and CDR2: LNHDA and SQIVND (reference sequence). Details on this clone: Its antigen remains unidentified.

The chain couples TRBV19 to TRBJ1-2; no reliable D call. The TCR originated in an adult in good health. The specimen was peripheral blood, collected on day 0 of AZD1222 vaccination. In nucleotides, the CDR3 is TGTGCCAGTAGTTTCCCAAGGCCAGGACTCGCCAACTATGGCTACACCTTC. Protein sequence: CASSFPRPGLANYGYTF.